Below, 24 T cell receptor beta chains from the same sample are listed, as sequenced in a study of CD8+CD57+ T cells in acquired aplastic anemia. Investigators profiled TCR beta VDJ and CDR3 from genomic DNA template. MiXCR, run by TCRdb on the reads, gives a single entry per CDR3 protein. This sample yields 180,000 or so distinct CDR3 sequences, of which approximately 49% are seen a single time; about 2.9% belongs to the top ten. Sequenced input: sorted CD4+, CD8+, or CD8+CD57+ T cells (not recorded which) from PBMCs. The receptors here all came from a human donor in good health.

The table lists this clonotype with a count of one. Germline is not matched at one junction end, which may reflect a read error. The gene calls are TRBV10-3 and TRBJ2-5; D is perhaps TRBD2 (6 bases). Germline CDR1 and CDR2: ENHRY and SYGVKD. This CDR3 has 13 amino acids. The CDR3 reads CATGGARQETQYF. The DNA of the CDR3 is TGTGCCACCGGGGGTGCTCGGCAAGAGACCCAGTACTTT.

There are many counts of this clonotype. The chain joins TRBV15 to TRBJ2-2, with D possibly TRBD2 on 6 matching bases. Germline-derived CDR1 and CDR2 are LNHNV and YYDKDF (reference sequence). V shed 0 bases and J shed 5 bases, with 13 bases lying between them. The CDR3 length is 16 residues. Here the CDR3 DNA reads TGTGCCACCAGCAGAGACTCGCGGGGCCAGACCGGGGAGCTGTTTTTT. Its translation is CATSRDSRGQTGELFF.

This clonotype was found a few times. The CDR3 spells CASSLSQYF. The CDR3 region has the DNA TGTGCCAGCAGCTTATCGCAGTATTTT. The chain combines TRBV7-6 with TRBJ2-3; D ambiguous. CDR1 is SGHVS and CDR2 is FNYEAQ in the germline V gene. The CDR3 is 9 amino acids. V lost 2 bases, J lost 10 bases, and 1 base lay in between.

The chain is built from TRBV7-8 and TRBJ1-6, with 9 bases fitting TRBD1. Trimming removed 5 bases from V and 11 bases from J; junction bases left unmatched: 4. The CDR3 extends over 13 amino acids. Germline assignment: CDR1 SGHVS and CDR2 FQNEAQ. The CDR3 loop is CASSTGQGPPLHF. The CDR3 DNA is TGTGCCAGCAGCACGGGACAGGGACCACCCCTCCACTTT.

This chain uses TRBV10-3 with TRBJ1-1; D might be TRBD1 (6 bases). Germline V lookup: CDR1 ENHRY, CDR2 SYGVKD. The CDR3 totals 16 residues. V was pared by 2 bases and J by 0 bases, with 13 bases between. CDR3 loop: CAISEGQGIVNTEAFF. The DNA for the CDR3 is TGTGCCATCAGTGAGGGTCAGGGGATAGTGAACACTGAAGCTTTCTTT.

In its sample, this clonotype was seen many times. V is TRBV5-8 and J is TRBJ2-1; TRBD1 matches at 8 bases. The V segment lost 2 bases and the J segment 5 bases; nucleotides outside the gene matches: 9. From germline, CDR1 is SGHTS and CDR2 YDEGEE. This CDR3 region has 16 residues. The CDR3 is CASSFTGTGRNNEQFF. Written as DNA, the CDR3 is TGTGCCAGCAGCTTCACCGGGACAGGAAGAAACAATGAGCAGTTCTTC.

This chain joins TRBV24-1 and TRBJ1-2, with D uncertain. The length of the CDR3 is 12 residues. Germline V CDR1 and CDR2: KGHDR, SFDVKD. Trimming took 5 bases from V and 5 from J, leaving 8 bases between them. As DNA, the CDR3 is TGTGCCACCAGTGGTCTCGGTTATGGCTACACCTTC. Translation gives CATSGLGYGYTF.

The rearrangement links TRBV20-1 to TRBJ2-7, with TRBD2 matching 10 bases. V shed 2 bases, J shed 7 bases, and the junction held 14 bases outside the gene matches. CDR3 length equals 16 residues. Germline lookup yields CDR1 DFQATT and CDR2 SNEGSKA (reference sequence). The chain's CDR3 is CSARRSGRLPHNEQYF. CDR3 DNA: TGCAGTGCTAGACGTAGCGGGAGGCTGCCCCACAATGAGCAGTACTTC.

Many counts were recorded for this clonotype. This chain uses TRBV6-1 with TRBJ2-7, with 11 bases lining up with TRBD2. J lost 0 bases, V lost 10 bases, and 8 bases had no gene match. Germline assignment: CDR1 MNHNS and CDR2 SASEGT. The CDR3 extends over 15 amino acids. The chain's CDR3 is CATKPTSGSSYEQYF. The CDR3 bases are TGTGCCACCAAGCCTACTAGCGGGAGCTCCTACGAGCAGTACTTC.

The chain recombines TRBV7-9 with TRBJ2-1; the match to TRBD2 covers 7 bases. Germline values: CDR1 SEHNR, CDR2 FQNEAQ (reference sequence). CDR3 length equals 13 residues. The trim removed 2 bases at V and 6 bases at J, leaving 1 base unmatched. The CDR3 DNA reads TGTGCCAGCAGCTTAAGCGGGACCAATGAGCAGTTCTTC. Amino acids: CASSLSGTNEQFF. Together with reference TRBV7-9 and TRBJ2-1, the CDR3 gives the full variable domain: DTGVSQNPRHKITKRGQNVTFRCDPISEHNRLYWYRQTLGQGPEFLTYFQNEAQLEKSRLLSDRFSAERPKGSFSTLEIQRTEQGDSAMYLCASSLSGTNEQFFGPGTRLTVL.

This clonotype was seen at least ten times. The rearrangement uses TRBV7-3 and TRBJ2-2; D not certain. This CDR3 comprises 16 residues. Trimming shortened V by 2 bases and J by 1 base, and 11 bases separated the two germline ends. CDR1 and CDR2 (germline): SGHTA, FQGTGA. CDR3: CASSLATTMNTGELFF. In nucleotides, the CDR3 is TGTGCCAGCAGCTTAGCTACGACCATGAACACCGGGGAGCTGTTTTTT.

The V and J genes are TRBV7-6 and TRBJ1-4, with 8 bases fitting TRBD1. The J segment lost 8 bases and the V segment lost 4 bases, leaving 6 bases of the junction unmatched. This CDR3 region has 14 residues. CDR1 and CDR2 (germline): SGHVS, FNYEAQ. CDR3 nucleotides: TGTGCCAGCAGCTGGACAGGGAGTGGGGAAAAACTGTTTTTT. This sequence encodes CASSWTGSGEKLFF.

This clonotype was found many times. This rearrangement joins TRBV24-1 to TRBJ2-3, with unresolved D. Germline loops: CDR1 KGHDR, CDR2 SFDVKD. The CDR3 is 11 amino acids. With 1 base removed from V and 6 bases from J, the gap between germline ends came to 1 base. CDR3 bases: TGTGCCACCAGTGATTTTGATACGCAGTATTTT. Its protein product is CATSDFDTQYF.

The chain couples TRBV10-2 to TRBJ2-7; D is unresolved. Trimming stripped 6 bases from V and 4 bases from J, with 10 bases between. The germline V gene has CDR1 WSHSY and CDR2 SAAADI. The CDR3 loop spans 12 amino acids. CDR3 region: CASRQQIYEQYF. CDR3 DNA sequence: TGCGCCAGCAGGCAACAGATTTACGAGCAGTACTTC.

This clonotype appeared many times. The chain combines TRBV15 with TRBJ2-4, with TRBD2 matching 12 bases. The trim removed 3 bases at V and 0 bases at J, leaving 3 bases unmatched. CDR1 is LNHNV, CDR2 YYDKDF, per germline (reference sequence). The CDR3 contains 17 residues. CDR3 DNA sequence: TGTGCCACCAGCAGGGGGGGACTAGCGGGAGCCAAAAACATTCAGTACTTC. Translating it yields CATSRGGLAGAKNIQYF. Together with reference TRBV15 and TRBJ2-4, the CDR3 gives the full variable domain: DAMVIQNPRYQVTQFGKPVTLSCSQTLNHNVMYWYQQKSSQAPKLLFHYYDKDFNNEADTPDNFQSRRPNTSFCFLDIRSPGLGDTAMYLCATSRGGLAGAKNIQYFGAGTRLSVL.

The chain combines TRBV25-1 with TRBJ2-6; D perhaps matches TRBD1 (6 bases). Germline loops: CDR1 MGHDK, CDR2 SYGVNS. Trimming stripped 4 bases from V and 2 bases from J, with 12 bases between. The CDR3 loop spans 16 amino acids. The CDR3 reads CASSVITGTGANVLTF. CDR3 DNA sequence: TGTGCCAGCAGTGTAATAACAGGGACTGGGGCCAACGTCCTGACTTTC.

About this clonotype itself: At one end, the junction sequence differs from germline, possibly due to a read error. This chain connects TRBV24-1 to TRBJ1-1; the D gene is possibly TRBD1 (5 bases). Germline lookup yields CDR1 KGHDR and CDR2 SFDVKD. The CDR3 loop spans 15 amino acids. In DNA form, the CDR3 reads TGTGCCAGCAGTGGGCCCATCCCAGGGCGGACTGAAGCTTTCTTT. It translates to CASSGPIPGRTEAFF.

The chain uses TRBV20-1 and TRBJ1-1, with a weak D call TRBD1 (6 bases). This CDR3 is 13 amino acids long. Trimming cost V 8 bases and J 6 bases, with 19 bases left between them. The germline gives CDR1 DFQATT, CDR2 SNEGSKA (reference sequence). The CDR3 sequence: CSTRQAALPEAFF. CDR3 in DNA: TGCAGTACGAGACAGGCGGCGCTTCCTGAAGCTTTCTTT.

A note on this clonotype: With a much larger clone just one base away, this may be a read error. This chain joins TRBV20-1 and TRBJ2-1, with D maybe TRBD1 (5 bases). CDR3 length equals 16 residues. Looked up from germline, CDR1 is DFQATT and CDR2 is SNEGSKA (reference sequence). The CDR3 region is CSARVSRGSSYNGQFF. CDR3 coding DNA: TGCAGTGCTAGGGTTTCTAGGGGTAGCTCCTACAATGGGCAGTTCTTC.

The rearrangement uses TRBV15 and TRBJ2-7, with no clear D. The CDR3 runs to 14 residues. Per the germline V gene, CDR1 is LNHNV and CDR2 is YYDKDF (reference sequence). Trimming cost V 0 bases and J 6 bases, with 12 bases left between them. The CDR3 reads CATSRDKRQPEQYF. CDR3 DNA: TGTGCCACCAGCAGAGATAAAAGGCAGCCCGAGCAGTACTTC.

This clonotype was counted a single time. Possible read error: a much larger clone is one base away. This rearrangement joins TRBV5-1 to TRBJ2-7; D possibly corresponds to TRBD2 (6 bases). Germline assignment: CDR1 SGHRS and CDR2 YFSETQ. This CDR3 spans 14 amino acids. V lost 7 bases, J lost 5 bases, and 19 bases lay in between. CDR3 amino acids: CASCKQWREDEQYF. DNA of the CDR3: TGCGCCAGCTGCAAACAGTGGAGGGAGGACGAGCAGTACTTC.

The count of this clonotype is one. The rearrangement joins TRBV29-1 to TRBJ1-3; TRBD1 agrees at 11 bases. The CDR3 is made up of 16 amino acids. J gave up 2 bases and V 2 bases, and 5 bases lay outside the gene matches. Per the germline V gene, CDR1 is SQVTM and CDR2 is ANQGSEA. The CDR3 region is CSVESGTGGPGNTIYF. DNA for the CDR3: TGCAGCGTTGAATCCGGGACAGGGGGACCTGGAAACACCATATATTTT.

The V gene is TRBV5-1, the J gene TRBJ2-7; D may be TRBD1 (7 bases). V shed 1 base and J shed 7 bases, with 15 bases lying between them. From germline, CDR1 is SGHRS and CDR2 YFSETQ. The length of the CDR3 is 14 residues. The CDR3 sequence: CASSLSPGGGEQYF. The CDR3 bases are TGCGCCAGCAGCTTGTCGCCAGGGGGAGGTGAGCAGTACTTC.

This clonotype appeared many times. This sequence joins TRBV7-9 and TRBJ2-3; D gene unclear. The ends were cut back, 5 bases at V and 2 bases at J, with 2 bases in the middle. Germline V gene sequence: CDR1 SEHNR, CDR2 FQNEAQ (reference sequence). The CDR3 spans 11 residues. This chain's CDR3 is CASSDTDTQYF. In DNA, the CDR3 is TGTGCCAGCAGCGACACAGATACGCAGTATTTT.